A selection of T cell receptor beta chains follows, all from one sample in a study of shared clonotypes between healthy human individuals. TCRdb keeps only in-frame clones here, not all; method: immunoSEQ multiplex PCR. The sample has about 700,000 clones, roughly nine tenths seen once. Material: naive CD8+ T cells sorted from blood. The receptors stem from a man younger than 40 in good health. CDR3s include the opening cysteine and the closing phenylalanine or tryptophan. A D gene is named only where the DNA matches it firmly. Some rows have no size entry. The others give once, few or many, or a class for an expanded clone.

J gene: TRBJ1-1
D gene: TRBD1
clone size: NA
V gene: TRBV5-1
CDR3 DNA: TGCGCCAGCAGCTTGGGGGCAGGGGGCGAGAACACTGAAGCTTTCTTT
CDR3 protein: CASSLGAGGENTEAFF

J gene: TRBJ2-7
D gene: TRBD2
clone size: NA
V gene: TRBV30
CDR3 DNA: TGTGCCTGGGGAGGGACTAGCGATACCTACGAGCAGTACTTC
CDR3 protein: CAWGGTSDTYEQYF

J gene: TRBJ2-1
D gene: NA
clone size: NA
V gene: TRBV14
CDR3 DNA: TGTGCCAGCAGCCCGGGTCCCCCTAGTTACAATGAGCAGTTCTTC
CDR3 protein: CASSPGPPSYNEQFF

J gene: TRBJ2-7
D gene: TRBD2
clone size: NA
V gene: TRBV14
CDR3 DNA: TGTGCCAGCAGCCAAGCGGGGGGGAGGGCCAGGTACGAGCAGTACTTC
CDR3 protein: CASSQAGGRARYEQYF

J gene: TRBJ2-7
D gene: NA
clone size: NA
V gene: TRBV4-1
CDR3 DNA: TGCGCCAGCAGCCAAGAGGGCGAGGTGGGTTACGAGCAGTACTTC
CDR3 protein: CASSQEGEVGYEQYF

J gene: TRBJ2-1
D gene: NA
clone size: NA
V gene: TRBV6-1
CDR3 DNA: TGTGCCAGCAGTGTTTGGGGAATCAGGAGCTCCTACAATGAGCAGTTCTTC
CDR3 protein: CASSVWGIRSSYNEQFF

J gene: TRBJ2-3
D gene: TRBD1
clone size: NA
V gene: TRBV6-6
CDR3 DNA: TGTGCCAGCTCCGGGACAGGGATAGATACGCAGTATTTT
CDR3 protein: CASSGTGIDTQYF

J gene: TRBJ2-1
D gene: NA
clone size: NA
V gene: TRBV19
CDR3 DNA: TGTGCCAGTGGGCCGAGCTCCTACAATGAGCAGTTCTTC
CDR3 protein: CASGPSSYNEQFF

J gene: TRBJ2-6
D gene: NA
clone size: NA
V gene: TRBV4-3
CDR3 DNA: TGCGCCAGCAGCCAAGATCGACAGATCTCTGGGGCCAACGTCCTGACTTTC
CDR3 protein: CASSQDRQISGANVLTF

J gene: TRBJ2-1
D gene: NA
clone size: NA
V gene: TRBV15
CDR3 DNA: TGTGCCACCAGCAGAGTTGTCCACAATGAGCAGTTCTTC
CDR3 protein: CATSRVVHNEQFF

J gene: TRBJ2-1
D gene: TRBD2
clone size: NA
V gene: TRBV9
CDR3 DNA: TGTGCCAGCAGCCCGTTGACTAGCGGGGCATACAATGAGCAGTTCTTC
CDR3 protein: CASSPLTSGAYNEQFF

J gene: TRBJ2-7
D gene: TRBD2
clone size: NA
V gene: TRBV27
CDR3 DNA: TGTGCCAGCAGTTCAGGGACTAGCGGGACCTACGAGCAGTACTTC
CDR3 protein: CASSSGTSGTYEQYF

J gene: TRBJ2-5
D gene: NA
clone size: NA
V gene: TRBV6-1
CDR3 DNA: TGTGCCAGCAGTGACCCCAGGGTAGGGGAGACCCAGTACTTC
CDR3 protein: CASSDPRVGETQYF

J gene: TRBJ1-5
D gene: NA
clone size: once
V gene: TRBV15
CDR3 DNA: TGTGCCACCAGCAGAGTGGGGGGGCACAATCAGCCCCAGCATTTT
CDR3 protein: CATSRVGGHNQPQHF